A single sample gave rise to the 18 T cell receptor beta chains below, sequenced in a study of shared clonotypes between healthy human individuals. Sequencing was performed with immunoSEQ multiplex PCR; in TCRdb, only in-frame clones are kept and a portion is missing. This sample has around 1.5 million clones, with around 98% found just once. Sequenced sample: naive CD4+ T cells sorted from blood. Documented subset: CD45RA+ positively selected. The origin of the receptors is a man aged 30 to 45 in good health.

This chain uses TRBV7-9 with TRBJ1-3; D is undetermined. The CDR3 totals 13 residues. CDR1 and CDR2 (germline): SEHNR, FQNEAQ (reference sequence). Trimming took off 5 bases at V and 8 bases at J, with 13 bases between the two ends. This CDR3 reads CASSPSGADTIYF. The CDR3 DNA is TGTGCCAGCAGCCCCTCGGGCGCGGACACCATATATTTT. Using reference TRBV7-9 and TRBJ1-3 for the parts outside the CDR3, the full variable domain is DTGVSQNPRHKITKRGQNVTFRCDPISEHNRLYWYRQTLGQGPEFLTYFQNEAQLEKSRLLSDRFSAERPKGSFSTLEIQRTEQGDSAMYLCASSPSGADTIYFGEGSWLTVV.

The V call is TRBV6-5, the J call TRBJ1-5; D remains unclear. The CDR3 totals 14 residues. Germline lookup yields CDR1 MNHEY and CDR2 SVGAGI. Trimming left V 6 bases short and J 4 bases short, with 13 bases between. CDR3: CASSNPGWNQPQHF. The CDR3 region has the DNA TGTGCCAGCAGCAACCCGGGTTGGAATCAGCCCCAGCATTTT.

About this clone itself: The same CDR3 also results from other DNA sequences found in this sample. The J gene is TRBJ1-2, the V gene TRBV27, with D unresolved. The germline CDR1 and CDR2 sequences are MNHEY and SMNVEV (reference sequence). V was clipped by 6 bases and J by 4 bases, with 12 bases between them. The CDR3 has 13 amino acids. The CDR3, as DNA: TGTGCCAGCAGCCTACAAGGAACCTATGGCTACACCTTC. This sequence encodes CASSLQGTYGYTF.

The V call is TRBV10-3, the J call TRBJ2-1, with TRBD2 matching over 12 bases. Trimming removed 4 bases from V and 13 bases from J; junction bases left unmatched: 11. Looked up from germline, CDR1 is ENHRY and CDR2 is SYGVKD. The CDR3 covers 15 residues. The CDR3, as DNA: TGTGCCATCAGTGCGGCTAGCGGGAGGGCTAGGGACCAGTTCTTC. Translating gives CAISAASGRARDQFF.

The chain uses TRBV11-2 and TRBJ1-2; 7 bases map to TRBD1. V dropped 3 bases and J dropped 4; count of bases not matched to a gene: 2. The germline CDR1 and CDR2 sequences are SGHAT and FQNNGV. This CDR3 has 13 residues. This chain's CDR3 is CASSLTGFYGYTF. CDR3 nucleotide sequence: TGTGCCAGCAGCTTGACAGGGTTCTATGGCTACACCTTC.

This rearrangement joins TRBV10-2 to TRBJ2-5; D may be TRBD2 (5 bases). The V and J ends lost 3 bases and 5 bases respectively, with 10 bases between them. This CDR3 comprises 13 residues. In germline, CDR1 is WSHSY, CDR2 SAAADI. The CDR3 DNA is TGCGCCAGCAGTGATGGTAGGGAGGAGACCCAGTACTTC. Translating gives CASSDGREETQYF.

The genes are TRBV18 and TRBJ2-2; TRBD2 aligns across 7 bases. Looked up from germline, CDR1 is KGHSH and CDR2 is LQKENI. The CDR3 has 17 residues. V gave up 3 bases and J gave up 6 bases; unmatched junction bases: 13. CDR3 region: CASSPLRQREIAGELFF. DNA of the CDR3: TGTGCCAGCTCACCCCTCCGGCAGCGGGAAATCGCCGGGGAGCTGTTTTTT. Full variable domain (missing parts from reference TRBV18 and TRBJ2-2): NAGVMQNPRHLVRRRGQEARLRCSPMKGHSHVYWYRQLPEEGLKFMVYLQKENIIDESGMPKERFSAEFPKEGPSILRIQQVVRGDSAAYFCASSPLRQREIAGELFFGEGSRLTVL.

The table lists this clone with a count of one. Here the CDR3 reads CASSPPGGNEKLFF. In DNA, the CDR3 is TGTGCCAGCAGCCCCCCAGGGGGCAATGAAAAACTGTTTTTT. The chain recombines TRBV28 with TRBJ1-4; 8 bases match TRBD1. The CDR3 runs 14 residues. V lost 6 bases, J lost 5 bases, and 5 bases stayed unmatched. Germline-derived CDR1 and CDR2 are MDHEN and SYDVKM.

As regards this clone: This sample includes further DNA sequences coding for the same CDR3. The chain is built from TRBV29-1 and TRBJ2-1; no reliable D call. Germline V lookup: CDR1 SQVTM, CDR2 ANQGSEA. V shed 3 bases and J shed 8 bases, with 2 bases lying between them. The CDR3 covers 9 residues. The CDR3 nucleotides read TGCAGCGTTGAGGATGAGCAGTTCTTC. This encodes CSVEDEQFF.

For the CDR3, the DNA is TGTGCCAGCAGTCGGACAGGGGGCTTGGGCGGGGAGCTGTTTTTT. It is translated as CASSRTGGLGGELFF. This chain links TRBV6-5 with TRBJ2-2; 11 bases align to TRBD1. CDR3 length: 15 residues. The V segment lost 5 bases and the J segment 7 bases; nucleotides outside the gene matches: 6. Germline assignment: CDR1 MNHEY and CDR2 SVGAGI.

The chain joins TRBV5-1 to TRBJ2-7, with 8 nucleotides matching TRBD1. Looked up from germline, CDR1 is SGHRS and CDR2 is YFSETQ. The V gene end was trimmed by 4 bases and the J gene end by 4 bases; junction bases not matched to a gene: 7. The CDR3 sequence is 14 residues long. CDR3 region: CASSATGDTYEQYF. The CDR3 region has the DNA TGCGCCAGCAGCGCGACAGGGGATACATACGAGCAGTACTTC.

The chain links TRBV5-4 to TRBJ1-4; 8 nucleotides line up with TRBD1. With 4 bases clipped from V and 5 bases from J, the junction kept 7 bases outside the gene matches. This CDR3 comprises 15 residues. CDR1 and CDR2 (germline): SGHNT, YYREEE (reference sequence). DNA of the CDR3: TGTGCCAGCAGCAAACCGGGACAGGCAAATGAAAAACTGTTTTTT. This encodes CASSKPGQANEKLFF.

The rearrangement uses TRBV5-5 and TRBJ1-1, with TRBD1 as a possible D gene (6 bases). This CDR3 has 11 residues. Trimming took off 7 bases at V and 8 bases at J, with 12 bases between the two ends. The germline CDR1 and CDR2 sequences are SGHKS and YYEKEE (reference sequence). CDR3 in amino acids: CASATGLEAFF. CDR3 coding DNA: TGTGCCAGCGCCACAGGGCTGGAAGCTTTCTTT.

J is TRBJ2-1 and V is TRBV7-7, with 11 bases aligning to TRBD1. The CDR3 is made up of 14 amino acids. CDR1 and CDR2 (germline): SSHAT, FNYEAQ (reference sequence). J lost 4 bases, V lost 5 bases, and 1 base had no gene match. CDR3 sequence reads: CASSRDRGYNEQFF. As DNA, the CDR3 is TGTGCCAGCAGCCGGGACAGGGGGTACAATGAGCAGTTCTTC.

This CDR3 is CASKGLAGEVPDTQYF. The CDR3 DNA sequence: TGTGCCAGCAAGGGACTAGCGGGAGAAGTACCAGATACGCAGTATTTT. V is TRBV28 and J is TRBJ2-3, with 14 bases that match TRBD2. Germline V gene data show CDR1 as MDHEN and CDR2 as SYDVKM. The CDR3 sequence is 16 residues long. Trimming took 7 bases from V and 4 from J; bases not matched to a gene: 7.

The CDR3 spells CASSLFLAGVGLGSYNEQFF. The CDR3 region has the DNA TGTGCCAGCAGCTTATTTTTGGCGGGAGTCGGACTTGGGTCCTACAATGAGCAGTTCTTC. V usage is TRBV13 and J usage is TRBJ2-1; TRBD2 agrees at 7 bases. V lost 2 bases to trimming and J lost 1 base; unmatched junction nucleotides: 17. Germline V gene sequence: CDR1 PRHDT, CDR2 FYEKMQ (reference sequence). CDR3 size: 20 residues.

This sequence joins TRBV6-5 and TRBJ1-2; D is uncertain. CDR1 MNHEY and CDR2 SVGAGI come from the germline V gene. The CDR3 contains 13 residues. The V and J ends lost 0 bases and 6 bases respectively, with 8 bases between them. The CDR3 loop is CASSYSTSDGYTF. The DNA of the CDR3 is TGTGCCAGCAGTTACTCGACGTCGGATGGCTACACCTTC.

CDR3 nucleotide sequence: TGTGCCAGCTCACCTCTACGAGGGGTAGGCACTGAAGCTTTCTTT. Amino acids: CASSPLRGVGTEAFF. The chain combines TRBV18 with TRBJ1-1; tentatively, D is TRBD1 (5 bases). V lost 3 bases, J lost 4 bases, and 15 bases lay in between. Looked up from germline, CDR1 is KGHSH and CDR2 is LQKENI. CDR3 length equals 15 residues.